The 11 T cell receptor beta chains below were found in one sample sequenced in a study of early T cells in non-severe SARS-CoV-2 infection. TCRdb independently ran MiXCR on the 5' RACE reads; one entry per CDR3 protein. The sample records 98,000 or so distinct CDR3 sequences, about 12% being singletons. Sample: whole blood. These receptors were collected from an adult who was a healthcare worker with PCR-confirmed SARS-CoV-2 infection or an uninfected control (not recorded which).

This clonotype was recorded a few times. This chain links TRBV20-1 with TRBJ1-3; TRBD1 matches 8 bases. The V gene's germline CDR1 is DFQATT and CDR2 SNEGSKA (reference sequence). V shed 3 bases, J shed 8 bases, and the junction held 6 bases outside the gene matches. This CDR3 has 13 amino acids. The CDR3 loop is CSARRTGPDTIYF. In nucleotides, the CDR3 is TGCAGTGCTAGGAGGACAGGGCCAGACACCATATATTTT.

The table lists this clonotype with many counts. V gene TRBV25-1 combines with J gene TRBJ1-1; D is uncertain. Trimming left V 3 bases short and J 5 bases short, with 7 bases between. Germline values: CDR1 MGHDK, CDR2 SYGVNS. The CDR3 loop spans 12 amino acids. In DNA form, the CDR3 reads TGTGCCAGCAGTGAGCTTTCGACTGAAGCTTTCTTT. This translates into CASSELSTEAFF.

This clonotype was recorded many times. The chain couples TRBV29-1 to TRBJ1-1, with D unclear. V was pared by 4 bases and J by 0 bases, with 9 bases between. The CDR3 extends over 13 amino acids. CDR1 is SQVTM and CDR2 is ANQGSEA in the germline V gene. This CDR3 is CSVVMAVNTEAFF. For the CDR3, the DNA is TGCAGCGTTGTAATGGCGGTGAACACTGAAGCTTTCTTT. Drawing the rest from reference TRBV29-1 and TRBJ1-1, the complete variable domain is SAVISQKPSRDICQRGTSLTIQCQVDSQVTMMFWYRQQPGQSLTLIATANQGSEATYESGFVIDKFPISRPNLTFSTLTVSNMSPEDSSIYLCSVVMAVNTEAFFGQGTRLTVV.

The chain joins TRBV10-3 to TRBJ2-5; D is ambiguous. CDR3 size: 13 residues. The germline CDR1 and CDR2 sequences are ENHRY and SYGVKD. Trimming cost V 10 bases and J 5 bases, with 17 bases left between them. DNA for the CDR3: TGTGCCAACTCCGACGTCCCGAAGGAGACCCAGTACTTC. It codes for CANSDVPKETQYF.

The gene calls are TRBV9 and TRBJ2-1; tentatively, D is TRBD2 (6 bases). Trimming removed 0 bases at V and 2 bases at J, with 9 bases between. This CDR3 spans 15 amino acids. CDR1 is SGDLS, CDR2 YYNGEE, per germline. The CDR3 loop reads CASSVGRVPYNEQFF. Here the CDR3 DNA reads TGTGCCAGCAGCGTAGGGAGGGTCCCCTACAATGAGCAGTTCTTC.

This rearrangement joins TRBV6-1 to TRBJ1-6, with TRBD1 matching over 9 bases. Germline V gene sequence: CDR1 MNHNS, CDR2 SASEGT. This CDR3 comprises 15 residues. Germline trimming cut 4 bases from V and 5 bases from J; bases unmatched to any gene: 3. CDR3 nucleotides: TGTGCCAGCAGTGGAGGGACAGGGAATAATTCACCCCTCCACTTT. Translation gives CASSGGTGNNSPLHF.

This sequence joins TRBV7-8 and TRBJ1-3; no clear D. CDR1 SGHVS and CDR2 FQNEAQ come from the germline V gene. The CDR3 sequence is 16 residues long. Trimming pared 3 bases from V and 2 bases from J, leaving 14 bases between. The CDR3 reads CASSFPSGVTGNTIYF. CDR3 nucleotides: TGTGCCAGCAGCTTCCCGTCGGGAGTGACTGGAAACACCATATATTTT.

This clonotype was observed once. This chain connects TRBV10-3 to TRBJ1-1; D remains ambiguous. Trimming shortened V by 7 bases and J by 5 bases, and 17 bases separated the two germline ends. The CDR3 contains 14 residues. Germline V CDR1 and CDR2: ENHRY, SYGVKD. The CDR3 protein is CAINDFPSKTEAFF. CDR3 nucleotide sequence: TGTGCCATCAATGACTTCCCCTCGAAAACTGAAGCTTTCTTT.

The rearrangement links TRBV28 to TRBJ1-5; D gene ambiguous. Germline lookup yields CDR1 MDHEN and CDR2 SYDVKM. The CDR3 is 19 residues long. The ends were cut back, 2 bases at V and 2 bases at J, with 22 bases in the middle. CDR3 nucleotides: TGTGCCAGCAGTTTAACGAGCTTTTCGGGAGGTAGAGGCAATCAGCCCCAGCATTTT. Its translation is CASSLTSFSGGRGNQPQHF. Complete variable domain (other parts from reference TRBV28 and TRBJ1-5): DVKVTQSSRYLVKRTGEKVFLECVQDMDHENMFWYRQDPGLGLRLIYFSYDVKMKEKGDIPEGYSVSREKKERFSLILESASTNQTSMYLCASSLTSFSGGRGNQPQHFGDGTRLSIL.

This clonotype appeared many times. The chain has TRBV10-3 and TRBJ2-6; TRBD2 might be the D (5 bases). Germline V gene sequence: CDR1 ENHRY, CDR2 SYGVKD. With 7 bases removed from V and 2 bases from J, the gap between germline ends came to 6 bases. The length of the CDR3 is 13 residues. The CDR3 here is CAITRAGANVLTF. CDR3 DNA: TGTGCCATCACGCGGGCTGGGGCCAACGTCCTGACTTTC.

With respect to this clonotype: A much more abundant neighbour one base away suggests this may be a read error. J is TRBJ1-4 and V is TRBV19; 9 bases line up with TRBD1. The CDR3 is made up of 14 amino acids. The V gene's germline CDR1 is LNHDA and CDR2 SQIVND (reference sequence). As DNA, the CDR3 is TGTGCCAGCACCCGGACAGGGGTAGGGGAAAAACTGCTTTTT. Encoded protein: CASTRTGVGEKLLF.